Shown below are 9 T cell receptor beta chains from a single sample sequenced in a study of cytomegalovirus exposure and HLA in healthy donors. Both 60 Vbeta primers and 13 Jbeta primers went into the PCR. Produced via immunoSEQ multiplex PCR; TCRdb's table is partial and in-frame only. The sample shows about 160,000 clones, roughly 81% of them seen only once. The sample taken for sequencing was PBMCs. The receptors here all came from a woman aged 45-60 years in good health and CMV-seronegative.

The chain joins TRBV4-1 to TRBJ2-5, with D uncertain. The J call may be mistaken, given a closer DNA end match to TRBJ2-7. The germline CDR1 and CDR2 sequences are MGHRA and YSYEKL. The CDR3 is 15 amino acids. The CDR3 DNA reads as TGCGCCAGCAGCCAAGATCGAGGAGCCCCCGGCGAGCAGTACTTC. It codes for CASSQDRGAPGEQYF.

This clone was seen only a few times. CDR3: CASSPERGKNIQYF. The CDR3, as DNA: TGTGCCAGCAGTCCGGAGCGGGGGAAAAACATTCAGTACTTC. The V and J genes are TRBV6-5 and TRBJ2-4; 8 positions match TRBD2. Germline-derived CDR1 and CDR2 are MNHEY and SVGAGI. After removal of 5 bases from V and 4 bases from J, the junction contained 4 bases not matched to a gene. CDR3 length equals 14 residues.

The chain combines TRBV21-1 with TRBJ2-5; TRBD2, the table's D call, lacks a check against the DNA. TRBV21-1 constitutes a pseudogene. The CDR3 consists of 17 residues. CDR3 loop: CASSKEGGQGSGETQYF. CDR3 DNA: TGTGCCAGCAGCAAAGAGGGGGGGCAGGGGTCGGGAGAGACCCAGTACTTC.

The chain combines TRBV7-2 with TRBJ1-2, with TRBD1 matching 7 bases. Germline assignment: CDR1 SGHTA and CDR2 FQGNSA. The J segment lost 3 bases and the V segment lost 4 bases, leaving 2 bases of the junction unmatched. CDR3 size: 13 residues. The CDR3 sequence: CASSYDRDYGYTF. The CDR3 DNA reads as TGTGCCAGCAGCTACGACAGGGACTATGGCTACACCTTC.

This clone occurred many times. This specimen includes other DNA sequences encoding the same CDR3. This chain connects TRBV19 to TRBJ1-5, with 9 bases identical to TRBD1. This CDR3 contains 14 residues. V was clipped by 6 bases and J by 6 bases; unmatched bases: 6. Germline V gives CDR1 LNHDA, CDR2 SQIVND (reference sequence). The CDR3 bases are TGTGCCAGTAGCCCAACAGGGGGCAGTCAGCCCCAGCATTTT. It is translated as CASSPTGGSQPQHF.

The rearrangement uses TRBV7-8 and TRBJ2-1, with 8 bases that match TRBD2. The CDR3 extends over 19 amino acids. V was clipped by 4 bases and J by 0 bases; unmatched bases: 14. The germline V gene encodes CDR1 SGHVS and CDR2 FQNEAQ. The CDR3 region is CASSSPGTSGRTSYNEQFF. CDR3 nucleotides: TGTGCCAGCAGCTCCCCGGGGACTAGTGGAAGAACCTCCTACAATGAGCAGTTCTTC. The entire variable domain, with the rest obtained from reference TRBV7-8 and TRBJ2-1, is as follows: GAGVSQSPRYKVAKRGQDVALRCDPISGHVSLFWYQQALGQGPEFLTYFQNEAQLDKSGLPSDRFFAERPEGSVSTLKIQRTQQEDSAVYLCASSSPGTSGRTSYNEQFFGPGTRLTVL.

The chain joins TRBV4-1 to TRBJ2-7; 10 bases fit TRBD1. The CDR3 covers 16 residues. V was pared by 4 bases and J by 3 bases, with 9 bases of the junction left unmatched. Germline V gives CDR1 MGHRA, CDR2 YSYEKL. Written as DNA, the CDR3 is TGCGCCAGCAGCCTAATGGCCGGGACAGGGGACTACGAGCAGTACTTC. As protein: CASSLMAGTGDYEQYF.

The rearrangement joins TRBV7-2 to TRBJ2-7, with D possibly matching TRBD2 (5 bases). Trimming took off 5 bases at V and 0 bases at J, with 14 bases between the two ends. CDR3 size: 15 residues. Germline V CDR1 and CDR2: SGHTA, FQGNSA. CDR3 protein: CASSPTTGSSYEQYF. DNA for the CDR3: TGTGCCAGCAGCCCTACGACGGGGAGCTCCTACGAGCAGTACTTC.

This chain links TRBV7-9 with TRBJ1-1; D is unclear. V lost 2 bases to trimming and J lost 3 bases, with 16 bases between them. Germline V gene lookup returns CDR1 SEHNR and CDR2 FQNEAQ (reference sequence). The CDR3 has 16 amino acids. CDR3 sequence: CASSLLGPTGDTEAFF. Here the CDR3 DNA reads TGTGCCAGCAGCTTACTTGGACCGACGGGAGACACTGAAGCTTTCTTT. The complete variable domain, with remaining parts taken from reference TRBV7-9 and TRBJ1-1, reads DTGVSQNPRHKITKRGQNVTFRCDPISEHNRLYWYRQTLGQGPEFLTYFQNEAQLEKSRLLSDRFSAERPKGSFSTLEIQRTEQGDSAMYLCASSLLGPTGDTEAFFGQGTRLTVV.